The following is a T cell receptor beta chain sequence with its context. The record originates from a study of cytomegalovirus exposure and HLA in healthy donors. This CDR3 region has 13 residues. CDR1 is MNHNY and CDR2 is SVGAGI in the germline V gene (reference sequence). Trimming pared 7 bases from V and 3 bases from J, leaving 10 bases between. Amplification used 60 Vbeta primers and 13 Jbeta primers. TCRdb keeps only in-frame clones here, not all; method: immunoSEQ multiplex PCR. The table lists under 200,000 clones, almost 80% of them singletons, with over 13% in the top ten. The genes are TRBV6-6 and TRBJ1-5, with unresolved D. The sequenced material came from PBMCs. The source is a man aged 50 to 60 in good health and CMV-seropositive. This CDR3 is CASNEGTNQPQHF. The CDR3 DNA reads as TGTGCCAGCAACGAGGGAACCAATCAGCCCCAGCATTTT.